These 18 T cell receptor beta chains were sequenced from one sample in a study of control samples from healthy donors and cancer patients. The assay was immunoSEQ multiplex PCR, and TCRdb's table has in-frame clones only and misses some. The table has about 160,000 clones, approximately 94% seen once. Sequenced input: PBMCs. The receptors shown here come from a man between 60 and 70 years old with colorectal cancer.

The CDR3 DNA follows: TGTGCCAGCAGCCCCCAGGGGGGGAATAATTCACCCCTCCACTTT. This sequence encodes CASSPQGGNNSPLHF. The chain employs TRBV16 and TRBJ1-6; 7 nucleotides match TRBD1. The germline gives CDR1 KGHSY, CDR2 FQNENV. The CDR3 totals 15 residues. Unmatched junction bases numbered 5, after V lost 4 bases and J lost 5 bases.

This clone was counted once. The CDR3 DNA is TGTGCCTGGGACGACCCGGGTATAGGCTCCTACGAGCAGTACTTC. Translating it yields CAWDDPGIGSYEQYF. The chain uses TRBV30 and TRBJ2-7; D not certain. Germline V gives CDR1 GTSNPN, CDR2 SVGIG (reference sequence). Between the trimmed V and J ends, which lost 5 bases and 0 bases, there was a span of 17 bases. This CDR3 spans 15 amino acids.

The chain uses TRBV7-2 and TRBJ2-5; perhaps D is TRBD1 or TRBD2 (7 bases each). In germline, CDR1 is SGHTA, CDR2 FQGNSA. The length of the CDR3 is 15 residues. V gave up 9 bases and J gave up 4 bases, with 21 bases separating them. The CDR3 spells CASYRSRGGGETQYF. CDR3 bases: TGTGCCAGTTACCGAAGCAGGGGGGGCGGAGAGACCCAGTACTTC.

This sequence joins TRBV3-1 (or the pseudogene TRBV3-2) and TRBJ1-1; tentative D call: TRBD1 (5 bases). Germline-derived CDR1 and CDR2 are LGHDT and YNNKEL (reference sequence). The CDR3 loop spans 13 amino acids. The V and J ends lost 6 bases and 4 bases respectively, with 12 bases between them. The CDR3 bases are TGTGCCAGCAGTCTCGACAGTGGCACTGAAGCTTTCTTT. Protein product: CASSLDSGTEAFF.

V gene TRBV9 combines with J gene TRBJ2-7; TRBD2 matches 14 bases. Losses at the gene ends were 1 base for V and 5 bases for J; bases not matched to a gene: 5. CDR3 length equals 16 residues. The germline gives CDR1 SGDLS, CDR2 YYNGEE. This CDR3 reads CASSVRLAGGQNEQYF. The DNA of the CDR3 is TGTGCCAGCAGCGTACGACTAGCGGGGGGGCAGAACGAGCAGTACTTC.

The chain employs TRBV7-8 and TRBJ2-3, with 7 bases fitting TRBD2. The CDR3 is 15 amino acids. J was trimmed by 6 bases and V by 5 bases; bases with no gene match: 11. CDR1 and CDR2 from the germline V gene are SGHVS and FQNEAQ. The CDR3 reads CASSDRDYRRDTQYF. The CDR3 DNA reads TGTGCCAGCAGCGACCGGGACTATCGGCGCGATACGCAGTATTTT.

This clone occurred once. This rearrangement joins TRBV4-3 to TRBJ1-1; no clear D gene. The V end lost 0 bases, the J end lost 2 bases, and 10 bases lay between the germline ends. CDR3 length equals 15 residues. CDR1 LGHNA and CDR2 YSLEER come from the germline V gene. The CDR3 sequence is CASSQDRALNTEAFF. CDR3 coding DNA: TGCGCCAGCAGCCAAGATCGGGCACTTAACACTGAAGCTTTCTTT.

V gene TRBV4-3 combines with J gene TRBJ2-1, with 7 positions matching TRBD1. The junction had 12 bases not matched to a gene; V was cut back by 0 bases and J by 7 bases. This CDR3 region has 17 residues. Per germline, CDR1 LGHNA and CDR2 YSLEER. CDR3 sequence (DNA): TGCGCCAGCAGCCAAGATTTTAGCAGGGGGATGACGAATGAGCAGTTCTTC. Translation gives CASSQDFSRGMTNEQFF.

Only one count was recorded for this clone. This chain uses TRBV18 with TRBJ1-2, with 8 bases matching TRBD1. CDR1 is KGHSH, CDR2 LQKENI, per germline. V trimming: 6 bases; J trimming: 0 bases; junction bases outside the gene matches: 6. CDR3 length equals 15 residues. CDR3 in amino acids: CASSGGQVPNYGYTF. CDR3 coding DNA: TGTGCCAGCTCGGGGGGACAGGTCCCTAACTATGGCTACACCTTC. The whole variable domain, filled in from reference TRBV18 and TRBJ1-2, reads NAGVMQNPRHLVRRRGQEARLRCSPMKGHSHVYWYRQLPEEGLKFMVYLQKENIIDESGMPKERFSAEFPKEGPSILRIQQVVRGDSAAYFCASSGGQVPNYGYTFGSGTRLTVV.

CDR3 bases: TGTGCCAGTCAATGGGGGTATGGCTACACCTTC. Its protein product is CASQWGYGYTF. This chain joins TRBV10-3 and TRBJ1-2; possibly TRBD1 for D (5 bases). The length of the CDR3 is 11 residues. In germline, CDR1 is ENHRY, CDR2 SYGVKD. V shed 10 bases and J shed 5 bases, with 11 bases lying between them.

CDR3 in amino acids: CASSPAGRSYEQYF. In nucleotides, the CDR3 is TGTGCCAGCTCACCAGCGGGCAGGAGCTACGAGCAGTACTTC. The rearrangement joins TRBV18 to TRBJ2-7, with a tentative D call TRBD2 (5 bases). Trimming stripped 2 bases from V and 3 bases from J, with 11 bases between. CDR3 length: 14 residues. Germline assignment: CDR1 KGHSH and CDR2 LQKENI.

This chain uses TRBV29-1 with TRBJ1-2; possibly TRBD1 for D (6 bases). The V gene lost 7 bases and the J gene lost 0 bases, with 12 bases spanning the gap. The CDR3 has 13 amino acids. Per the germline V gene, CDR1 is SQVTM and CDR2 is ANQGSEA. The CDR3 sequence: CSAPGDSNYGYTF. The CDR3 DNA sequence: TGCAGCGCCCCAGGGGACTCTAACTATGGCTACACCTTC.

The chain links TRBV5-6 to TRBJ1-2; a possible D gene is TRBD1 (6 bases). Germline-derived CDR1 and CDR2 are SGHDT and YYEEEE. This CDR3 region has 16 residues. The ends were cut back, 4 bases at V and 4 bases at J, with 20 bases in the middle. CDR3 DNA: TGTGCCAGCAGCGACCCTGGGGGCGGTTTGGTCTATGGCTACACCTTC. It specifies CASSDPGGGLVYGYTF.

The CDR3 DNA follows: TGTGCCAGCAGCTTCCCAGGGCAGGAGATGATCTATGGCTACACCTTC. Translated: CASSFPGQEMIYGYTF. The chain couples TRBV5-4 to TRBJ1-2, with a weak D call TRBD1 (5 bases). This CDR3 region has 16 residues. CDR1 is SGHNT, CDR2 YYREEE, per germline (reference sequence). V shed 2 bases and J shed 4 bases, with 18 bases lying between them.

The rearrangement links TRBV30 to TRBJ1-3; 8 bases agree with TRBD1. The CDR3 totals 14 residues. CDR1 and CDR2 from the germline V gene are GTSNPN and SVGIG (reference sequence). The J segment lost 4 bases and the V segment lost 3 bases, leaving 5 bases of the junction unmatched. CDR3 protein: CAWSTGGGGNTIYF. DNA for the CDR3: TGTGCCTGGAGCACAGGGGGGGGAGGAAACACCATATATTTT.

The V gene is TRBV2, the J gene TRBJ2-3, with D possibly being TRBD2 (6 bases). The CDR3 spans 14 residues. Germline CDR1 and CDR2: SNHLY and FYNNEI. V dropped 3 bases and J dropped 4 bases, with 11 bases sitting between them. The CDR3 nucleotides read TGTGCCAGCAGTGAGCGGGGCCCTCCAGATACGCAGTATTTT. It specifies CASSERGPPDTQYF.

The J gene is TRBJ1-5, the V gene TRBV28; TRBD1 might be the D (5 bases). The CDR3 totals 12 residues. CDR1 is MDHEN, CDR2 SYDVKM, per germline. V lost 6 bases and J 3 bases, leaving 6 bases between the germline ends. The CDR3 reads CASRQVNQPQHF. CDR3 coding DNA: TGTGCCAGCAGACAGGTCAATCAGCCCCAGCATTTT.

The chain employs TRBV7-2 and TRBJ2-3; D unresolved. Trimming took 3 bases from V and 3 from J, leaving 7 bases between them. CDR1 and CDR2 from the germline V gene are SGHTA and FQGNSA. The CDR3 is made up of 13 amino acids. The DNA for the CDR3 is TGTGCCAGCAGCTTGGCCTGGACAGATACGCAGTATTTT. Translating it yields CASSLAWTDTQYF.